This T cell receptor beta chain was obtained from a study of control samples from healthy donors and cancer patients. TCRdb keeps only in-frame clones here, not all; method: immunoSEQ multiplex PCR. Of some 140,000 clones detected, about nine tenths appear once; the ten largest clones hold around 6.9%. The J segment lost 5 bases and the V segment lost 5 bases, leaving 3 bases of the junction unmatched. This CDR3 has 13 amino acids. From germline, CDR1 is SGHTA and CDR2 FQGTGA. The source of this sequence is a man aged 45-65 years with head and neck cancer. Sequencing used PBMCs. The chain is built from TRBV7-3 and TRBJ1-5; 7 bases are shared with TRBD1. The CDR3 DNA is TGTGCCAGCAGCCAGGGGGAAGATCAGCCCCAGCATTTT. Protein: CASSQGEDQPQHF.